A single T cell receptor beta chain is shown here with its context. The J segment lost 3 bases and the V segment lost 5 bases, leaving 7 bases of the junction unmatched. The CDR3 has 15 residues. Looked up from germline, CDR1 is MDHEN and CDR2 is SYDVKM. The sample belongs to a study of blood T cells in healthy people across ages. The study recruited healthy Caucasian donors from Russia who were aged about 6 to 100. A second PCR of about 7 to 12 cycles used a sample-barcoded 5' primer and a J-beta primer mix. Each CDR3 protein gets one entry after TCRdb re-called the 5' RACE reads with MiXCR. The data contain approximately 800,000 distinct CDR3 sequences, 50% to 65% of them singletons.

This sequence joins TRBV28 and TRBJ2-7; 10 bases are shared with TRBD1. This TCR came from a man aged 80 or over in good health. Sequenced: blood. This CDR3 is CASSETRTGGYEQYF. DNA of the CDR3: TGTGCCAGCAGTGAAACCAGGACAGGGGGCTACGAGCAGTACTTC.